One and the same sample provided the 10 T cell receptor beta chains below, sequenced in a study of graft-versus-host responses after intestinal transplantation. The assay was immunoSEQ multiplex PCR, and TCRdb's table has in-frame clones only and misses some. The sample has approximately 90,000 clones, roughly 80% seen once. The antigens of these receptors remain unknown. Sequenced here: unstimulated CD4+ T cells sorted from spleen or lymph node cells, sampled before intestinal transplant. These receptor sequences come from a human donor who received an intestinal transplant.

This chain connects TRBV7-2 to TRBJ2-7; 8 bases are a match to TRBD2. The CDR3 contains 15 residues. From germline, CDR1 is SGHTA and CDR2 FQGNSA. V gave up 8 bases and J gave up 0 bases; unmatched junction bases: 9. This CDR3 is CASGVSRGGSYEQYF. CDR3 DNA: TGTGCCAGCGGTGTATCCCGGGGGGGCTCCTACGAGCAGTACTTC.

The V gene is TRBV28, the J gene TRBJ2-7, with D hard to call. The CDR3 is made up of 14 amino acids. Trimming left V 2 bases short and J 0 bases short, with 8 bases between. Germline loops: CDR1 MDHEN, CDR2 SYDVKM. CDR3: CASSLAINSYEQYF. The CDR3 DNA sequence: TGTGCCAGCAGTTTAGCTATCAACTCCTACGAGCAGTACTTC.

With respect to this clone: Other DNA variants within this sample encode the same CDR3. The J gene is TRBJ2-3, the V gene TRBV28, with unresolved D. CDR1 and CDR2 (germline): MDHEN, SYDVKM. The CDR3 runs 12 residues. The V gene lost 2 bases and the J gene lost 2 bases, with 2 bases spanning the gap. The CDR3 nucleotides read TGTGCCAGCAGTTTACTCACAGATACGCAGTATTTT. Translation: CASSLLTDTQYF.

The rearrangement uses TRBV5-6 and TRBJ1-2, with unresolved D. Trimming took 2 bases from V and 6 from J, leaving 8 bases between them. The germline V gene encodes CDR1 SGHDT and CDR2 YYEEEE. The CDR3 length is 12 residues. CDR3 region: CASSLGGNGYTF. The CDR3 DNA reads as TGTGCCAGCAGCTTAGGAGGGAATGGCTACACCTTC.

This chain joins TRBV5-1 and TRBJ2-1; maybe TRBD1 (8 bases). Germline CDR1 is SGHRS and CDR2 is YFSETQ. V was pared by 4 bases and J by 1 base, with 15 bases between. This CDR3 is 16 amino acids long. CDR3 nucleotide sequence: TGCGCCAGCAGCCCACAGGGGGGGCCTTCCTACAATGAGCAGTTCTTC. It translates to CASSPQGGPSYNEQFF.

CDR3 bases: TGTGCCAGCAGCCGGACACCCCAAGAGACCCAGTACTTC. Translation gives CASSRTPQETQYF. The chain uses TRBV7-9 and TRBJ2-5; weak D call: TRBD1 (5 bases). V lost 5 bases to trimming and J lost 1 base, with 8 bases between them. Germline CDR1 and CDR2: SEHNR and FQNEAQ (reference sequence). CDR3 length equals 13 residues.

In this sample, this clone turned up a few times. The chain recombines TRBV18 with TRBJ1-1, with unresolved D. CDR1 is KGHSH and CDR2 is LQKENI in the germline V gene. The CDR3 consists of 13 residues. Trimming removed 4 bases from V and 1 base from J, with 7 bases in between. CDR3 DNA: TGTGCCAGCTCACTTGCAGGGAACACTGAAGCTTTCTTT. Amino acid sequence: CASSLAGNTEAFF.

The V call is TRBV20-1, the J call TRBJ1-2; weak D call: TRBD1 (5 bases). The germline gives CDR1 DFQATT, CDR2 SNEGSKA (reference sequence). The CDR3 length is 11 residues. The CDR3 DNA reads TGCAGCAGCCCAGGGAATAATGGCTACACCTTC. It translates to CSSPGNNGYTF.

CDR3 sequence reads: CASSSLSDGINSPLHF. CDR3 DNA: TGTGCCAGCAGCTCTCTGTCGGACGGGATTAATTCACCCCTCCACTTT. The chain couples TRBV11-2 to TRBJ1-6; D ambiguous. CDR1 and CDR2 (germline): SGHAT, FQNNGV. The CDR3 runs to 16 residues. Deletions cut 4 bases from V and 6 bases from J, with 16 bases between.

The gene calls are TRBV11-2 and TRBJ2-1, with 10 bases identical to TRBD2. This CDR3 is built from 15 residues. The J segment lost 10 bases and the V segment lost 5 bases, leaving 11 bases of the junction unmatched. Germline CDR1 and CDR2: SGHAT and FQNNGV. The CDR3 region has the DNA TGTGCCAGCAGCATGATAGCGGGGGGAATTGGGGAGCAGTTCTTC. It codes for CASSMIAGGIGEQFF.